This record covers a single T cell receptor (beta chain). Its antigen remains unidentified. It has no much larger one-base neighbor in the sample; base qualities were not kept. The receptor library was made with the immunoSEQ multiplex PCR assay. For the multiplex PCR, a mixture combining 60 forward primers for TCR Vbeta segments and 13 reverse primers for TCR Jbeta segments was used. A multiplex PCR assay on genomic DNA amplified the CDR3 region of rearranged TCR beta genes. The amplified TCR beta libraries were sequenced on the Illumina HiSeq System as 87-base-pair reads. The authors' pipeline ran thus. A later analysis counted about 82 million unique TCR beta chains across the 650 to 800 repertoires, and approximately 11 million of these chains were shared by at least two donors. Raw reads were error-corrected and collapsed into unique sequences by a nearest-neighbor algorithm in which closely related sequences were merged to remove PCR and sequencing errors. Alignment of CDR3 sequences to IMGT reference sequences was used to assign V, D and J gene segments. For a sequence to be retained, a match of at least six nucleotides to both a V gene segment and a J gene segment was required. Rearrangements were classified as productive when the CDR3 lacked stop codons and remained in frame with V and J, and all other rearrangements were classified as non-productive. Following IMGT convention, CDR3 was defined as the stretch from the second conserved V-encoded cysteine to the conserved J-encoded phenylalanine. The earlier analysis of roughly 590 of the donors excluded any sequence lacking an unambiguous match to a single V gene segment. In an earlier analysis of approximately 550 of the donors, V segments were called functional above 56.7% productive rearrangements and were called segregating when the between-donor standard deviation exceeded 5%. A statistical classification framework was developed to diagnose cytomegalovirus status using the catalog of TCR beta chain sequences. V and J gene assignment, in a later analysis, came from comparing TCR nucleotide sequences with IMGT/GENE-DB human TR gene sequences. Using the TCRdist pipeline, a later analysis assigned CDR3 sequences along with most-parsimonious VDJ recombination scenarios. In a later analysis, each TCR beta chain was defined by its CDR3 amino acid sequence together with its V-gene family, and reads without a unique V-gene family were excluded. A later analysis removed 500 to 650 highly shared, low-generation-probability nucleotide sequences to deal with suspected cross-contamination and a sequencing artifact. In a later analysis, a clonal expansion index for each public chain was calculated from normalized within-repertoire ranks of inferred template counts. Generation probabilities in a later analysis came from a VDJ recombination model fitted to out-of-frame rearrangements, and those results were checked against IGoR. A later analysis scored TCR-TCR, TCR-HLA and TCR-CMV co-occurrence with hypergeometric tests, applying a repertoire-size bias correction to TCR pairs. False discovery rates were estimated in a later analysis by permuting HLA or CMV assignments 20 times. A later analysis grouped co-occurring TCRs with DBSCAN, adding TCRdist sequence similarity when clustering within HLA-allele-positive subsets. Repertoires with fewer than 30,000 or more than 120,000 public chains, plus five repertoires with anomalous nucleotide sharing, were excluded from co-occurrence clustering. TCRdb holds this immuneACCESS table with in-frame rearrangements only. Some clones are missing; in checked studies, unresolved V genes explain under half, and the rest has no known cause. V, J and clone size derive from that table, while D and trimming were established from the DNA sequence. In all, the sample holds some 81,000 clones, and more than 65% of those were seen once. The top ten clonotypes cover around 16% of the sample.

The cohort was made up of 650 to 700 healthy bone marrow donors. At the time of sampling, every cohort member was nominally healthy, though immune exposures that went unrecorded were likely present. The donor tested CMV seropositive, placing the donor among the 250 to 350 seropositive members of the cohort. Each donor provided a peripheral blood sample, and peripheral blood mononuclear cells were used for TCR beta sequencing. Genomic DNA was extracted from the blood cell samples with the Qiagen DNeasy Blood Extraction Kit. This entry comes from a study of cytomegalovirus exposure and HLA in healthy donors (dated by TCRdb to the late 2010s). With respect to the entire study: An earlier analysis of 550 to 700 of the donors reported approximately 290 Gb of sequence data and more than 90 million unique TCR beta sequences from around 200 million T cells. Roughly 300 gigabases of sequencing data and around 80 million unique TCR sequences made up an early release that covered approximately 650 HLA-typed donors. Of the approximately 400 genotyped donors, approximately 80% fell in the genetic ancestry cluster associated with self-reported Caucasian donors. The study aimed to test whether signatures of past pathogen exposure could be identified by cataloging public T cell receptors. The T cell repertoires of 666 subjects were profiled by immunosequencing and related to cytomegalovirus serostatus. In addition to the first cohort of around 670 subjects, a separate validation cohort of around 110 different subjects was used. To predict cytomegalovirus infection status, the study brought together high-throughput TCR immunosequencing, statistical association of individual TCRs with disease status, and machine learning. In a later analysis, previously published TCR beta repertoires from several hundred donors were re-analyzed and high-resolution HLA genotyping was added so that TCR occurrence patterns could be studied. The later analysis used no new phenotypic data to find candidate immune exposures, relying instead on TCR beta sequences and their occurrence across donors. An earlier analysis of about 620 of the donors applied high-throughput TCR beta sequencing to assess whether each TCR beta V gene segment acted as functional or pseudogenic. Donor age, sex, ethnicity and CMV serostatus were collected together with the repertoire data. A later genetic analysis took genome-wide SNP genotypes for about 55% of the roughly 700 donors and used that subset as a discovery cohort. All discovery cohort repertoires had been generated using a single sequencing platform. HLA typing covered class I and class II loci at four-digit resolution. The number of donors typed differed by locus, with about 620-630 for A, B, C, DRB1 and DQB1, around 560 for DQA1, 606 for DPA1, and about 450 for DPB1. Roughly 5 DR-DQ haplotypes were treated as single units for association and clustering because of strong linkage in the cohort. Among about 400 genotyped donors of the cohort, an average of around 250,000 unique TCR beta nucleotide sequences was sequenced per donor, of which 15% to 20% were non-productive. Study-level results and caveats: CMV serostatus was the only immune exposure information available for the cohort. Some IMGT-functional V segments, including TRBV6-2 and TRBV6-3, could not be distinguished by the 87-base-pair reads and were therefore excluded. Because some donors lacked HLA typing at each locus, the association tests relied only on the typed subset. It was suggested by the authors that the approach could potentially be generalized to other disease states and immunological phenotypes. This cohort had only TCR beta chains sequenced, and the lack of alpha or paired-chain data limited which features could be detected. V-gene and J-gene trimming of TCR beta chains was associated with a missense DCLRE1C variant in a later genetic analysis, and the association was replicated in an independent cohort. In a later analysis, HLA-associated TCR beta chains showed more clonal expansion and lower generation probabilities than non-associated chains that were equally common. According to a later analysis, TCR association rates differed among HLA loci, with DRB1 alleles showing the most associated TCRs and HLA-C alleles showing the fewest. Roughly uniform sequencing depth across donors was assumed in presence/absence analyses, although this assumption may not hold. According to a later analysis, most CMV-associated TCR beta chains appeared to be HLA-restricted, and the HLA associations seemed to be driven largely by CMV exposure. A group of highly shared sequence variants was considered likely to be a technical artifact of the sequencing pipeline. A further reported finding was that TCR beta sequences accurately predicted the HLA-A and HLA-B alleles for most subjects in the first cohort. In a later genetic analysis, fewer N-insertions in productive TCRs were reported among donors in an Asian-associated ancestry cluster than the roughly 700-donor mean. Cytomegalovirus status was reported to be diagnosed by the classifier with high specificity and sensitivity in both the original and validation cohorts. At a false discovery rate of 0.05, a later analysis linked around 15,000 TCR beta sequences to specific HLA alleles. Linkage disequilibrium might explain the correlated functional status among segregating V segments, but an unknown experimental factor could not be excluded. Because counts were too low, roughly 16 rarely observed V segments, including chromosome 9 orphons, were excluded from the earlier analysis of a few hundred of the donors. Most TCR sequences were seen in very few donors, while some public TCRs were found in many individuals. An earlier analysis of approximately 530 of the donors showed that most TCR beta V segments appeared in productive rearrangements either about 90% or about 30% of the time, which broadly matched IMGT annotations. Strong co-occurrence of HLA alleles, especially DR and DQ, made assigning TCR associations to individual alleles difficult. In vitro tests confirmed that a few of the cytomegalovirus-associated TCR beta chains recognize cytomegalovirus antigens. A total of 150 or so TCR beta chains were listed by the study as associated with cytomegalovirus. According to a later analysis, parvovirus B19, influenza, CMV and Epstein-Barr virus appeared linked to several top co-occurrence clusters.

CDR1 SGHDN and CDR2 FVKESK are derived from the germline V gene. Trimming removed 1 base from V and 4 bases from J; the gene matches leave 18 bases unexplained. CDR3 length: 20 amino acids, cysteine to phenylalanine. Only CDR3 DNA is held: 60 bases, read in frame from base 1. This TCR was recovered from a woman aged 35 to 49 in good health and CMV-seropositive. The sequence joins TRBV14 to TRBJ2-5; TRBD2 fits 10 bases in the junction. Sequenced sample: PBMCs. CDR3 reads: CASSQGGGLAGDSWGETQYF. The sequenced DNA: TGTGCCAGCAGCCAAGGGGGTGGGCTAGCGGGGGACTCATGGGGAGAGACCCAGTACTTC. The entire variable domain, with the stretches around the CDR3 drawn from the reference TRBV14 and TRBJ2-5 proteins, is EAGVTQFPSHSVIEKGQTVTLRCDPISGHDNLYWYRRVMGKEIKFLLHFVKESKQDESGMPNNRFLAERTGGTYSTLKVQPAELEDSGVYFCASSQGGGLAGDSWGETQYFGPGTRLLVL.